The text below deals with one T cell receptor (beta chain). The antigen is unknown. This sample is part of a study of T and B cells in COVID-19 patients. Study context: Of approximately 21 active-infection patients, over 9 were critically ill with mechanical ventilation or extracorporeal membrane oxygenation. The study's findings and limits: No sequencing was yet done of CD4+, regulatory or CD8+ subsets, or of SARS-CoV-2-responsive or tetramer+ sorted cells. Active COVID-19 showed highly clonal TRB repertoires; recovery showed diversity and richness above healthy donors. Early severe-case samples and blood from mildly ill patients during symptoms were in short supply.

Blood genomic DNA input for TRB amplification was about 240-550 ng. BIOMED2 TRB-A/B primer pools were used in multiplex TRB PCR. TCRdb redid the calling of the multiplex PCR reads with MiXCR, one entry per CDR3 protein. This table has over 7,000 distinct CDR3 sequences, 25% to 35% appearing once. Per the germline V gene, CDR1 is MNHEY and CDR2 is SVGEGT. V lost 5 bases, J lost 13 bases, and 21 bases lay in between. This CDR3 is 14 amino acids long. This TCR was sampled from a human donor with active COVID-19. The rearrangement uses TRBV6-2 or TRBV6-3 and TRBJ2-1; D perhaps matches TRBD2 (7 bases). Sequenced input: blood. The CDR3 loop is CASSHPPGRGGQFF. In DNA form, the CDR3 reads TGTGCCAGCAGTCACCCCCCTGGTAGGGGGGGCCAGTTCTTC.